This T cell receptor beta chain was captured in a study of regulatory T cells in long-lasting Graves disease. Study context: Antithyroid drugs had been taken by newly diagnosed Graves' patients for under 3 months. Study-wide points: New patients shared 966 public clonotypes, fewer than the approximately 2,500 shared by persistent patients. TCR diversity in persistent Graves' patients was below that of newly diagnosed ones. TRBV28 was favored in persistent disease, as were TRBJ1-2 and TRBJ2-5.

The CDR3 runs to 11 residues. The V end was cut by 1 base, the J end by 9 bases, with 4 bases between. CDR1 and CDR2 (germline): LGHDT, YNNKEL (reference sequence). This clonotype was recorded at least ten times. Its antigen remains unidentified. HTBI primers from iRepertoire and Arm-PCR of CDR3 regions yielded the TCR beta libraries. TCRdb re-derived calls from the multiplex PCR reads in MiXCR, one entry per CDR3 protein. The table has 350,000 to 400,000 distinct CDR3 sequences, roughly a sixth seen once; the top ten hold 22%. As to time point: newly diagnosed GD, antithyroid drugs for less than 3 months. From RNA extracted from PBMCs, the TCR library was made.

The receptor's source is a female donor with Graves disease. The input for sequencing was peripheral blood mononuclear cells (PBMCs), taken at new diagnosis, from a patient treated with antithyroid drugs. This chain joins TRBV3-1 and TRBJ2-1; D is undetermined. As DNA, the CDR3 is TGTGCCAGCAGCCAAGCAGTTGAGCAGTTCTTC. It specifies CASSQAVEQFF.